The present T cell receptor beta chain was sequenced within a study of vaccination and CD4 T cells after COVID-19. As to this clonotype: Its antigen is still unknown.

An Oncomine TCR Beta short-read assay was used to sequence the DNA from cultured CD4+ T cells. Each CDR3 protein gets one entry after TCRdb re-called the PCR reads with MiXCR. In the table there are around 11,000 distinct CDR3 sequences, 50% to 60% of which are singletons. Treatment described: approximately nine-day PBMC culture with coronavirus spike peptide pools or control peptides (ViraFEST assay). Trimming removed 8 bases from V and 1 base from J, with 8 bases in between. The CDR3 totals 12 residues. This TCR came from a human donor who had recovered from COVID-19. The sequenced sample was CD4+ T cells from blood, cultured in vitro. The gene calls are TRBV12-3 or TRBV12-4 and TRBJ1-2; D perhaps matches TRBD1 (5 bases). DNA for the CDR3: TGTGCCAGCGGGGGTTATAACTATGGCTACACCTTC. This translates into CASGGYNYGYTF.